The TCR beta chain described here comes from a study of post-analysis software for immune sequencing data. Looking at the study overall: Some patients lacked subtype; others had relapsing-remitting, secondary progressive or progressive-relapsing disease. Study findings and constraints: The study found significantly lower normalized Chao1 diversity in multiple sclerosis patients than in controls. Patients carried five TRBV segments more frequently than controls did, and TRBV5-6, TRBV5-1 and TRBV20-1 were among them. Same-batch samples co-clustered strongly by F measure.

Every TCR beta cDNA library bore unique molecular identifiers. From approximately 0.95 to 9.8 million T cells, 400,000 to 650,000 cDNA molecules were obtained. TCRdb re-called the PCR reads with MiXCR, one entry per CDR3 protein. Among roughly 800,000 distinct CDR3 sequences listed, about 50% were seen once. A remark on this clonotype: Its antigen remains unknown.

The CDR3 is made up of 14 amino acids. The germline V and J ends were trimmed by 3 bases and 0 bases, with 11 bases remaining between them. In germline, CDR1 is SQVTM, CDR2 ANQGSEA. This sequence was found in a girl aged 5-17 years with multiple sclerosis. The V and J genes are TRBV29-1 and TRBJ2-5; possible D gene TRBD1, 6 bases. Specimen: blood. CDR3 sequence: CSVDADSNQETQYF. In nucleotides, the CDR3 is TGCAGCGTTGACGCGGACAGTAACCAAGAGACCCAGTACTTC.